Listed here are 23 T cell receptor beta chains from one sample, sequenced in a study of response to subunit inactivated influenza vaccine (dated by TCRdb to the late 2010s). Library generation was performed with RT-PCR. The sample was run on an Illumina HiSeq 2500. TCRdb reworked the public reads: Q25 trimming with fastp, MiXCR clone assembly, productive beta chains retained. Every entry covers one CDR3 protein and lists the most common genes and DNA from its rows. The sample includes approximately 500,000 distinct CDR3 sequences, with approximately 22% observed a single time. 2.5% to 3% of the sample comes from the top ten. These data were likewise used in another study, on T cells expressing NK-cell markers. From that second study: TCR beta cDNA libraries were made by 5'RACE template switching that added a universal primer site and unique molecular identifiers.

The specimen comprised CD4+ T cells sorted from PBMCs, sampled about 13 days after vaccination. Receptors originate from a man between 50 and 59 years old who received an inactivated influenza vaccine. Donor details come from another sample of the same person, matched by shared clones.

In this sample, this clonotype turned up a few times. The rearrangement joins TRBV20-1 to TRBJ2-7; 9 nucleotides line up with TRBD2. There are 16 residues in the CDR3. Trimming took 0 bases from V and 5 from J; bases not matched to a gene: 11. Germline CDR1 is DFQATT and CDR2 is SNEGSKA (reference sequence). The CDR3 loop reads CSARDGSASGNDEQYF. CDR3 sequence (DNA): TGCAGTGCTAGAGATGGTTCGGCTAGCGGGAATGACGAGCAGTACTTC.

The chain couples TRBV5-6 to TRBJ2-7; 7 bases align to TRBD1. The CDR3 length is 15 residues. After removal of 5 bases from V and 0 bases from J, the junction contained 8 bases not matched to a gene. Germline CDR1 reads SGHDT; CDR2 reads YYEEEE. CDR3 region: CASRKQGSFSYEQYF. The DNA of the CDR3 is TGTGCCAGCAGGAAACAGGGGAGTTTCTCCTACGAGCAGTACTTC.

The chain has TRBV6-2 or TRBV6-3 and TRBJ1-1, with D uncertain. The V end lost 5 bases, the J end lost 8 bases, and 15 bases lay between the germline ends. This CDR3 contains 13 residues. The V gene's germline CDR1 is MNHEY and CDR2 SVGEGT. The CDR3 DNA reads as TGTGCCAGCAGTCCTGGAGCAGGCCGGGAAGCTTTCTTT. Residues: CASSPGAGREAFF.

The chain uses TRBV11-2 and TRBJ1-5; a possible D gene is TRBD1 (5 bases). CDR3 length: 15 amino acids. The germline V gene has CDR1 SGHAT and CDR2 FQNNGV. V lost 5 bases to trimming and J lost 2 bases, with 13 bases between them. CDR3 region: CASSPAGYGNQPQHF. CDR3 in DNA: TGTGCCAGCAGCCCAGCAGGGTATGGCAATCAGCCCCAGCATTTT.

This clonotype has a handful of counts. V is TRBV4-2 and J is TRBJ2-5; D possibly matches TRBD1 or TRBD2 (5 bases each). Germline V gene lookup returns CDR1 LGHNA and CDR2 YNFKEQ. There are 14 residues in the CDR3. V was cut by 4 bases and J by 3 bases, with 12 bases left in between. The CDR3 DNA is TGTGCCAGCAGCCGCGGGTCAGGGAAAGAGACCCAGTACTTC. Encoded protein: CASSRGSGKETQYF.

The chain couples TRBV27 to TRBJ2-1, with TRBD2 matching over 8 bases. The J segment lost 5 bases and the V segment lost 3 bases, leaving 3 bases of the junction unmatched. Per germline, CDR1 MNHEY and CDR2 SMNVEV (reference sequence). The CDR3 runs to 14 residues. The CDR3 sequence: CASSFWRGDNEQFF. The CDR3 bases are TGTGCCAGCAGTTTTTGGCGGGGGGACAATGAGCAGTTCTTC.

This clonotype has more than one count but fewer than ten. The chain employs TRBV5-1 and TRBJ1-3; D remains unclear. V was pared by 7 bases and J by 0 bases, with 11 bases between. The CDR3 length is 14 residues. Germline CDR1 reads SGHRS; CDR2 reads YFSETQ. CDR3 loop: CASGDTASGNTIYF. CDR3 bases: TGCGCCAGCGGCGACACGGCCTCTGGAAACACCATATATTTT.

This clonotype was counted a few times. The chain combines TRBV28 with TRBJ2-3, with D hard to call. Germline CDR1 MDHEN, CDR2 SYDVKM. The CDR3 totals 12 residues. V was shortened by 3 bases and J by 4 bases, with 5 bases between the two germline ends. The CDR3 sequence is CASSFPADTQYF. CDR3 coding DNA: TGTGCCAGCAGTTTCCCGGCAGATACGCAGTATTTT.

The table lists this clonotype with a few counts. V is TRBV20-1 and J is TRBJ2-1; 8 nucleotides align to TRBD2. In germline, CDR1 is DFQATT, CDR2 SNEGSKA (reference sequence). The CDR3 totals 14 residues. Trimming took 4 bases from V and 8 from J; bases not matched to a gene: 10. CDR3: CSAMAGGGMDEQFF. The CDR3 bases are TGCAGTGCTATGGCGGGAGGTGGGATGGATGAGCAGTTCTTC.

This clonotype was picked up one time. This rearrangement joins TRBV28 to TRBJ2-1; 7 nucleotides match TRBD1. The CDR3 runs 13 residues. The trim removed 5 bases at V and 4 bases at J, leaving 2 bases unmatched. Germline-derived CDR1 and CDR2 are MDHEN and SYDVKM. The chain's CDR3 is CASSGTEYNEQFF. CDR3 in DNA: TGTGCCAGCAGTGGGACAGAGTACAATGAGCAGTTCTTC.

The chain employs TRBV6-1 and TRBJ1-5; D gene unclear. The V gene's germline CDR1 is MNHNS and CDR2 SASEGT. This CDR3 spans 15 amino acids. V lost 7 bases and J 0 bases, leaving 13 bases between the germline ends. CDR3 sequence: CASIKGGGSNQPQHF. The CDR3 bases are TGTGCCAGCATCAAGGGAGGAGGTAGCAATCAGCCCCAGCATTTT.

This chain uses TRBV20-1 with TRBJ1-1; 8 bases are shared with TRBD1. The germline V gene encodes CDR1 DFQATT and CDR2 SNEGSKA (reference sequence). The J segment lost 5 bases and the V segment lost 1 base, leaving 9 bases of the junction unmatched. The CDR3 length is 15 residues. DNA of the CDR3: TGCAGTGCTAGAGTAAGACAGGGGAAGGGTACTGAAGCTTTCTTT. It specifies CSARVRQGKGTEAFF.

CDR3 DNA sequence: TGTGCCATCAGTGACGGACGCCTTTTCTATGGCTACACCTTC. It codes for CAISDGRLFYGYTF. The chain is built from TRBV10-3 and TRBJ1-2; no clear D gene. Per the germline V gene, CDR1 is ENHRY and CDR2 is SYGVKD. V gave up 3 bases and J gave up 4 bases, with 12 bases separating them. This CDR3 is built from 14 residues.

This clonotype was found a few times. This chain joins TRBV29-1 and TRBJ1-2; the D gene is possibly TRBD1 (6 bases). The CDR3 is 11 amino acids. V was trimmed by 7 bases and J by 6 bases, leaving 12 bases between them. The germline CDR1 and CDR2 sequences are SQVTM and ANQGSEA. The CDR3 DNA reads TGCAGCGCGGAGGGGGGGCATGGCTACACCTTC. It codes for CSAEGGHGYTF.

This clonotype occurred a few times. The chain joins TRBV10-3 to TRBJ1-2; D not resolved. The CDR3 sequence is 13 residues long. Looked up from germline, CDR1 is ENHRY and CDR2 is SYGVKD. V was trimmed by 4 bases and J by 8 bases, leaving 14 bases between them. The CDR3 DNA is TGTGCCATCAGTGTAGCTAGGGATTACGGCTACACCTTC. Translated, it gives CAISVARDYGYTF.

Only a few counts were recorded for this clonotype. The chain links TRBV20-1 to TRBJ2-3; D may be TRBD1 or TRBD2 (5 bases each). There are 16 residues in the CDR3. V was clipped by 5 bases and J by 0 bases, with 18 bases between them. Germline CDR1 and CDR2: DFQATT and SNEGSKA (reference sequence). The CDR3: CSAPPRGAASTDTQYF. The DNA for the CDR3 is TGCAGTGCTCCCCCAAGGGGAGCAGCTAGCACAGATACGCAGTATTTT.

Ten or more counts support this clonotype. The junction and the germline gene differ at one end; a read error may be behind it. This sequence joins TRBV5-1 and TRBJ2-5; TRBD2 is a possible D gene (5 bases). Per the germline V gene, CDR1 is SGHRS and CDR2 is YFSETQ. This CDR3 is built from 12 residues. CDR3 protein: CASSLARETQYF. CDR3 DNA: TGTGCCAGCAGCTTAGCGAGAGAGACCCAGTACTTC.

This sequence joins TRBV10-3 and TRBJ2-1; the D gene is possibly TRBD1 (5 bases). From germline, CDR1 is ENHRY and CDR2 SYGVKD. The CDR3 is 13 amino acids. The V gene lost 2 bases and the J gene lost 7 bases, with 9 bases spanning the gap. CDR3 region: CAISEQGGNEQFF. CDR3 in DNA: TGTGCCATCAGTGAGCAGGGTGGAAATGAGCAGTTCTTC.

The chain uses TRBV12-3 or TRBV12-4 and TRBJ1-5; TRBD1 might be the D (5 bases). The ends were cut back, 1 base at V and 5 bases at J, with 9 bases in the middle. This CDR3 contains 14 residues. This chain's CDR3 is CASSLGTTHQPQHF. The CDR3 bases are TGTGCCAGCAGTTTAGGGACAACACATCAGCCCCAGCATTTT.

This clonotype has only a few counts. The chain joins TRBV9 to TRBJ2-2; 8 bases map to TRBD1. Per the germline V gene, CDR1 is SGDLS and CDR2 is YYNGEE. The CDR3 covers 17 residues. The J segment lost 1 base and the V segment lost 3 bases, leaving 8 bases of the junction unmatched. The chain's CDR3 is CASSGLLGTGNTGELFF. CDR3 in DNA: TGTGCCAGCAGCGGCCTTTTGGGGACAGGGAACACCGGGGAGCTGTTTTTT.

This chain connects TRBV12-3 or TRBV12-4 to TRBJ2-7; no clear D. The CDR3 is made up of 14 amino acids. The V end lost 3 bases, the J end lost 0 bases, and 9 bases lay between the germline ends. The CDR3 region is CASSFQRSSYEQYF. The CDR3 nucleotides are TGTGCCAGCAGTTTTCAGAGGAGCTCCTACGAGCAGTACTTC.

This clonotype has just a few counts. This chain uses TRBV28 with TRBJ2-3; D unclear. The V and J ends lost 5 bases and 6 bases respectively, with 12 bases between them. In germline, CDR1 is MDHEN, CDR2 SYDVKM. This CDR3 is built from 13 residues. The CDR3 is CASSLNVFDTQYF. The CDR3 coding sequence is TGTGCCAGCAGTCTGAATGTGTTCGATACGCAGTATTTT. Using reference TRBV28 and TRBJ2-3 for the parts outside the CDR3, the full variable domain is DVKVTQSSRYLVKRTGEKVFLECVQDMDHENMFWYRQDPGLGLRLIYFSYDVKMKEKGDIPEGYSVSREKKERFSLILESASTNQTSMYLCASSLNVFDTQYFGPGTRLTVL.

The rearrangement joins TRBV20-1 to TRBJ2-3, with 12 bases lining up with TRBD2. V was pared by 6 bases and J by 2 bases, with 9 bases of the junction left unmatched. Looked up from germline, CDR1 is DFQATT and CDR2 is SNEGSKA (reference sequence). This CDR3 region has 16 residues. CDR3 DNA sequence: TGCAGTGCCCCTCGACTAGCGGGGGCCTACACAGATACGCAGTATTTT. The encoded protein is CSAPRLAGAYTDTQYF.